These T cell receptor beta chains were read from a single sample in a study of blood T cell repertoires in COVID-19. Profiled with immunoSEQ multiplex PCR; TCRdb holds only in-frame clones, not every one. The sample records 180,000 or so clones, approximately 82% being singletons. Sequenced sample: PBMCs or T cells enriched from blood (not recorded which). The receptors derive from a man between 45 and 60 years old who had recovered from COVID-19. Each CDR3 is given with its conserved first and last residue. Fields, in order: J gene, D gene, V gene, clone size, CDR3 protein, CDR3 DNA. D genes are given only for firm matches. Clone size, where shown, is once, few, many, or a class for clones that have expanded.

J: TRBJ1-4
D: .
V: TRBV15
size: .
CDR3: CATSSRTNEKLFF
DNA: TGTGCCACCAGCTCCAGGACAAATGAAAAACTGTTTTTT

J: TRBJ1-5
D: .
V: TRBV19
size: .
CDR3: CASNSAGWGQPQHF
DNA: TGTGCCAGTAATTCGGCAGGGTGGGGTCAGCCCCAGCATTTT

J: TRBJ2-1
D: .
V: TRBV4-1
size: .
CDR3: CASSQPLRDEQFF
DNA: TGCGCCAGCAGCCAGCCCCTCCGGGATGAGCAGTTCTTC

J: TRBJ2-4
D: .
V: TRBV2
size: .
CDR3: CASSELAAKNIQYF
DNA: TGTGCCAGCAGTGAATTAGCCGCCAAAAACATTCAGTACTTC

J: TRBJ1-6
D: TRBD1
V: TRBV11-2
size: few
CDR3: CASSLATGNSPLHF
DNA: TGTGCCAGCAGCTTAGCGACAGGGAATTCACCCCTCCACTTT

J: TRBJ1-5
D: .
V: TRBV18
size: .
CDR3: CASSPTGNQPQHF
DNA: TGTGCCAGCTCACCTACAGGGAATCAGCCCCAGCATTTT

J: TRBJ2-1
D: TRBD2
V: TRBV20-1
size: .
CDR3: CSASQKLAGAEQFF
DNA: TGCAGTGCTAGTCAGAAACTAGCGGGGGCAGAGCAGTTCTTC

J: TRBJ1-4
D: TRBD1
V: TRBV5-4
size: .
CDR3: CASSVDRQNEKLFF
DNA: TGTGCCAGCAGCGTGGACAGGCAGAATGAAAAACTGTTTTTT

J: TRBJ1-2
D: TRBD1
V: TRBV6-5
size: .
CDR3: CASSPGQGLNYGYTF
DNA: TGTGCCAGCAGTCCGGGACAGGGCTTGAACTATGGCTACACCTTC

J: TRBJ1-2
D: .
V: TRBV9
size: .
CDR3: CASSVGSNYGYTF
DNA: TGTGCCAGCAGCGTCGGGAGCAACTATGGCTACACCTTC

J: TRBJ2-7
D: .
V: TRBV18
size: few
CDR3: CASSQRTSSSYEQYF
DNA: TGTGCCAGCTCACAAAGGACTTCTTCGTCCTACGAGCAGTACTTC

J: TRBJ2-7
D: .
V: TRBV5-1
size: .
CDR3: CASSLGGGWEYF
DNA: TGCGCCAGCAGCTTGGGCGGGGGCTGGGAGTACTTC

J: TRBJ1-2
D: TRBD1
V: TRBV2
size: .
CDR3: CASSALRDRGPYGYTF
DNA: TGTGCCAGCAGTGCTCTCCGGGACAGGGGTCCCTATGGCTACACCTTC

J: TRBJ1-1
D: TRBD1
V: TRBV3-1/TRBV3-2
size: .
CDR3: CASSNRGGTEAFF
DNA: TGTGCCAGCAGTAACAGGGGTGGCACTGAAGCTTTCTTT

J: TRBJ2-7
D: .
V: TRBV6-5
size: once
CDR3: CASSKTGNSYEQYF
DNA: TGTGCCAGCAGTAAGACAGGAAACTCCTACGAGCAGTACTTC

J: TRBJ2-1
D: .
V: TRBV27
size: .
CDR3: CASSFIAGEPNEQFF
DNA: TGTGCCAGCAGTTTTATAGCAGGGGAGCCCAATGAGCAGTTCTTC

J: TRBJ1-4
D: .
V: TRBV19
size: .
CDR3: CASSSGATNEKLFF
DNA: TGTGCCAGTAGCTCAGGGGCAACTAATGAAAAACTGTTTTTT